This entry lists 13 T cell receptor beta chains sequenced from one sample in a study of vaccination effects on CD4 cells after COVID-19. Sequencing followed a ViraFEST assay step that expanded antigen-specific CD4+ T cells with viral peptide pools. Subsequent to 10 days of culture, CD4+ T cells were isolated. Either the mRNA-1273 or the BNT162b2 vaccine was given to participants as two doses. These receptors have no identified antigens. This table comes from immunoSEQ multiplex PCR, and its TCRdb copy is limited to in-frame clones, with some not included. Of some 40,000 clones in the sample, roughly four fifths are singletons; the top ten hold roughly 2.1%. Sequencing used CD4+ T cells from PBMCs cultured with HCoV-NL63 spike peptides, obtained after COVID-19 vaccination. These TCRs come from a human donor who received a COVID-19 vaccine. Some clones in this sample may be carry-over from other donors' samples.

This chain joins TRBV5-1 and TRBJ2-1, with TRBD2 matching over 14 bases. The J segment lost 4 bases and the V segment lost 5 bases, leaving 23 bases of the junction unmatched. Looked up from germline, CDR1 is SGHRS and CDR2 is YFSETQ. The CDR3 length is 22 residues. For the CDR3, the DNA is TGCGCCAGCAGGGGGACAGGGCCCGGACTAGCGGGGGGTCTGAGCATATACAATGAGCAGTTCTTC. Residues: CASRGTGPGLAGGLSIYNEQFF.

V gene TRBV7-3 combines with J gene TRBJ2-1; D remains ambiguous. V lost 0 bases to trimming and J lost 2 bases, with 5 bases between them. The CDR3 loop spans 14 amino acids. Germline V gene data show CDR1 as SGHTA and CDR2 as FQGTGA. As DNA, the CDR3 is TGTGCCAGCAGCTTAACTAGGACCTACAATGAGCAGTTCTTC. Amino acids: CASSLTRTYNEQFF.

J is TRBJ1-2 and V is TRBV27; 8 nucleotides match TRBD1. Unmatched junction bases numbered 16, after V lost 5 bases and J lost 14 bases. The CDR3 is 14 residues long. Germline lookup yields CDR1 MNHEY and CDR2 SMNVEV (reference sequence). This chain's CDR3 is CASSTTTQGARWTF. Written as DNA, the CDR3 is TGTGCCAGCAGTACCACGACCCAGGGGGCGCGGTGGACCTTC.

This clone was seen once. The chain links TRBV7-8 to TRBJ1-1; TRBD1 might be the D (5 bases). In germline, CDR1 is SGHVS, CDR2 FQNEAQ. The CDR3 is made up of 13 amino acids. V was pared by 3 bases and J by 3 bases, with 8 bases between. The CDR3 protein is CASSFGTHTEAFF. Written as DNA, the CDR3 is TGTGCCAGCAGCTTCGGGACTCACACTGAAGCTTTCTTT.

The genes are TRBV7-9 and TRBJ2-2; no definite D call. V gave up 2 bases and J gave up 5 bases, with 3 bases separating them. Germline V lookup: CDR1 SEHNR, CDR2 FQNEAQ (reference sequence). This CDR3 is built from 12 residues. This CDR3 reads CASSLKTGELFF. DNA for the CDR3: TGTGCCAGCAGCTTAAAGACCGGGGAGCTGTTTTTT.

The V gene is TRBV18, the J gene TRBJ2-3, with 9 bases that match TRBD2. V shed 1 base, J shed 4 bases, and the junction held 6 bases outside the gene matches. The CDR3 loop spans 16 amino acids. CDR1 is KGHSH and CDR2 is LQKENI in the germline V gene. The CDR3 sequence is CASSPQGLAPPDTQYF. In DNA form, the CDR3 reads TGTGCCAGCTCACCACAGGGACTAGCCCCCCCAGATACGCAGTATTTT.

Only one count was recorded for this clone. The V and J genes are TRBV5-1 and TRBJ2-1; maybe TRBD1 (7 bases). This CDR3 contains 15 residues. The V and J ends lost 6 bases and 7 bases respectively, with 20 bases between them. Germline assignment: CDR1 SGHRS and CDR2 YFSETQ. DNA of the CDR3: TGCGCCAGCATTCGCGGGGACAGTTCGGTTAATGAGCAGTTCTTC. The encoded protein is CASIRGDSSVNEQFF.

The CDR3, as DNA: TGTGCCAGCAGCTTTACTAGCGGGGCCTACAATGAGCAGTTCTTC. This encodes CASSFTSGAYNEQFF. The V gene is TRBV7-3, the J gene TRBJ2-1; 10 positions match TRBD2. V lost 3 bases to trimming and J lost 2 bases; unmatched junction nucleotides: 1. The CDR3 length is 15 residues. The germline V gene has CDR1 SGHTA and CDR2 FQGTGA.

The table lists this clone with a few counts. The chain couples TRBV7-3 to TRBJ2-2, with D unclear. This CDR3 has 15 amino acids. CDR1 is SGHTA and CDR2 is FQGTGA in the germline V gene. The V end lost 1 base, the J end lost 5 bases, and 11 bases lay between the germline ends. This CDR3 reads CASSLNPLGTGELFF. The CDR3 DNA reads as TGTGCCAGCAGCTTAAATCCCCTCGGGACCGGGGAGCTGTTTTTT.

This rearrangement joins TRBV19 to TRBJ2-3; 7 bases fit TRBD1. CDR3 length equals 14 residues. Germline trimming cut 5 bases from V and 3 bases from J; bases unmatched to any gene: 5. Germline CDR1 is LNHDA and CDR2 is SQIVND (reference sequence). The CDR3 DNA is TGTGCCAGTAGTTCCCACAGGGGAACAGATACGCAGTATTTT. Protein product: CASSSHRGTDTQYF.

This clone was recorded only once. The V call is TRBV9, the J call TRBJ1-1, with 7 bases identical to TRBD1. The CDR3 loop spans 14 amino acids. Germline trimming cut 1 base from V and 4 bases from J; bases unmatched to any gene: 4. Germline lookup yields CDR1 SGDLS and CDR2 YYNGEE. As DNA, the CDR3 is TGTGCCAGCAGCGTACTACAGGGGATCACTGAAGCTTTCTTT. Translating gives CASSVLQGITEAFF.

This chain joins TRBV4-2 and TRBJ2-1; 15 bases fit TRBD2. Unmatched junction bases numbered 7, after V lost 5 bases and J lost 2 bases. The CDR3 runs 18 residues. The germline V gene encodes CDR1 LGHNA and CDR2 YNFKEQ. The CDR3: CASSLRTSGGVPYNEQFF. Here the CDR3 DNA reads TGTGCCAGCAGCTTAAGGACTAGCGGGGGGGTACCCTACAATGAGCAGTTCTTC.

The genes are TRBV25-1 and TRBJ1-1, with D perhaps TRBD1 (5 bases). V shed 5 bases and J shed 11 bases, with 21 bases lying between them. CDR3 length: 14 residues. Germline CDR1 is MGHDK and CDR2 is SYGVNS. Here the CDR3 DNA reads TGTGCCAGCAGTCCAACAGGTGCTACAAGGTCGGCTTTCTTT. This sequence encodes CASSPTGATRSAFF. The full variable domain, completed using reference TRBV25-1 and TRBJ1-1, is EADIYQTPRYLVIGTGKKITLECSQTMGHDKMYWYQQDPGMELHLIHYSYGVNSTEKGDLSSESTVSRIRTEHFPLTLESARPSHTSQYLCASSPTGATRSAFFGQGTRLTVV.